Listed here are 17 T cell receptor beta chains from one sample, sequenced in a study of beta chain features in type 1 diabetes. Expressed TCRB transcripts were sequenced because the isolated RNA had all been reverse transcribed beforehand. This table comes from immunoSEQ multiplex PCR, and its TCRdb copy is limited to in-frame clones, with some not included. The sample holds about 410,000 clones, approximately 14% seen once. Sequences were obtained from naive CD4+ T cells from blood. The receptors were gathered from a man younger than 45 in good health.

The table lists this clone with a few counts. This chain uses TRBV6-1 with TRBJ2-4, with D tentatively TRBD1 (6 bases). This CDR3 has 16 residues. V lost 0 bases and J 6 bases, leaving 15 bases between the germline ends. The germline V gene encodes CDR1 MNHNS and CDR2 SASEGT. The CDR3 reads CASSEAHWETGNIQYF. CDR3 DNA sequence: TGTGCCAGCAGTGAAGCGCATTGGGAGACAGGAAACATTCAGTACTTC.

This clone was recorded a few times. The gene calls are TRBV15 and TRBJ2-5; TRBD1 matches at 7 bases. This CDR3 has 12 amino acids. J was trimmed by 3 bases and V by 9 bases; bases with no gene match: 4. Germline V lookup: CDR1 LNHNV, CDR2 YYDKDF (reference sequence). CDR3 sequence: CATTTGKETQYF. CDR3 nucleotides: TGTGCCACTACGACAGGGAAAGAGACCCAGTACTTC.

The table lists this clone with a few counts. The chain joins TRBV25-1 to TRBJ2-1, with 7 bases that match TRBD2. The CDR3 covers 14 residues. Unmatched junction bases numbered 4, after V lost 4 bases and J lost 4 bases. The germline V gene encodes CDR1 MGHDK and CDR2 SYGVNS. In nucleotides, the CDR3 is TGTGCCAGCAGTGGGGAGGGCAGGTACAATGAGCAGTTCTTC. Amino acid sequence: CASSGEGRYNEQFF. The variable domain in full, completed from reference TRBV25-1 and TRBJ2-1, reads EADIYQTPRYLVIGTGKKITLECSQTMGHDKMYWYQQDPGMELHLIHYSYGVNSTEKGDLSSESTVSRIRTEHFPLTLESARPSHTSQYLCASSGEGRYNEQFFGPGTRLTVL.

This chain connects TRBV19 to TRBJ1-4; D is ambiguous. The germline gives CDR1 LNHDA, CDR2 SQIVND (reference sequence). Trimming left V 6 bases short and J 0 bases short, with 5 bases between. The CDR3 runs to 13 residues. This chain's CDR3 is CASRSATNEKLFF. For the CDR3, the DNA is TGTGCCAGTAGGTCGGCAACTAATGAAAAACTGTTTTTT.

This clone was picked up a small number of times. V is TRBV5-4 and J is TRBJ2-7; the D gene is possibly TRBD1 (6 bases). Germline assignment: CDR1 SGHNT and CDR2 YYREEE (reference sequence). V was pared by 3 bases and J by 0 bases, with 13 bases between. CDR3 length: 15 amino acids. The chain's CDR3 is CASSSAVTGSYEQYF. CDR3 DNA: TGTGCCAGCAGCTCGGCGGTGACAGGCTCCTACGAGCAGTACTTC.

The chain has TRBV11-2 and TRBJ2-3; perhaps D is TRBD1 or TRBD2 (6 bases each). This CDR3 has 17 amino acids. In germline, CDR1 is SGHAT, CDR2 FQNNGV. Trimming cost V 5 bases and J 2 bases, with 20 bases left between them. CDR3 nucleotides: TGTGCCAGCAGCCCCAAGGGGGGACGGCCATCCACAGATACGCAGTATTTT. As protein: CASSPKGGRPSTDTQYF.

This chain joins TRBV7-6 and TRBJ2-5; the D is unclear. V lost 5 bases to trimming and J lost 3 bases, with 10 bases between them. Germline values: CDR1 SGHVS, CDR2 FNYEAQ. CDR3 length: 13 residues. The CDR3 reads CASSHVRKETQYF. Here the CDR3 DNA reads TGTGCCAGCAGCCACGTCCGGAAAGAGACCCAGTACTTC.

This clone was seen more than once but under ten times. The junction departs from the called germline gene at one end, perhaps through a read error. The V gene is TRBV7-2, the J gene TRBJ2-3, with 10 bases identical to TRBD2. This CDR3 contains 14 residues. Germline-derived CDR1 and CDR2 are SGHTA and FQGNSA. This CDR3 is CASSLEASGGDCTF. The DNA for the CDR3 is TGTGCCAGCAGCTTAGAGGCTAGCGGGGGAGATTGTACTTTT. The variable domain in full, with the rest retrieved from reference TRBV7-2 and TRBJ2-3, is GAGVSQSPSNKVTEKGKDVELRCDPISGHTALYWYRQSLGQGLEFLIYFQGNSAPDKSGLPSDRFSAERTGGSVSTLTIQRTQQEDSAVYLCASSLEASGGDCTFGPGTRLTVL.

The J gene is TRBJ1-1, the V gene TRBV29-1; D is unclear. The ends were cut back, 4 bases at V and 4 bases at J, with 13 bases in the middle. Looked up from germline, CDR1 is SQVTM and CDR2 is ANQGSEA. The CDR3 extends over 13 amino acids. CDR3 sequence (DNA): TGCAGCGTTGTAAACGGGTCCTCCACTGAAGCTTTCTTT. This codes for CSVVNGSSTEAFF.

V gene TRBV9 combines with J gene TRBJ1-2; D is unresolved. Per germline, CDR1 SGDLS and CDR2 YYNGEE. The CDR3 has 14 residues. V shed 1 base and J shed 1 base, with 8 bases lying between them. CDR3 sequence: CASSVSWVNYGYTF. In nucleotides, the CDR3 is TGTGCCAGCAGCGTATCCTGGGTTAACTATGGCTACACCTTC.

J is TRBJ2-3 and V is TRBV5-1, with 10 nucleotides matching TRBD2. V dropped 0 bases and J dropped 2; count of bases not matched to a gene: 6. Germline CDR1 is SGHRS and CDR2 is YFSETQ. The CDR3 is 17 amino acids. The DNA of the CDR3 is TGCGCCAGCAGCTTGGGAGGGACTAGCGTTACCACAGATACGCAGTATTTT. Amino acids: CASSLGGTSVTTDTQYF.

The V and J genes are TRBV29-1 and TRBJ1-2, with unresolved D. The V gene's germline CDR1 is SQVTM and CDR2 ANQGSEA. The CDR3 sequence is 13 residues long. V shed 3 bases and J shed 0 bases, with 8 bases lying between them. CDR3 bases: TGCAGCGTTGAGTACAGATCTAACTATGGCTACACCTTC. It specifies CSVEYRSNYGYTF.

The V call is TRBV27, the J call TRBJ2-1, with D possibly TRBD2 on 5 matching bases. This CDR3 is built from 13 residues. V gave up 6 bases and J gave up 7 bases, with 13 bases separating them. From germline, CDR1 is MNHEY and CDR2 SMNVEV (reference sequence). The CDR3 DNA reads as TGTGCCAGCAGGACCATACTAGTTAATGAGCAGTTCTTC. This sequence encodes CASRTILVNEQFF.

This clone came up a few times. V usage is TRBV2 and J usage is TRBJ2-3; 9 bases match TRBD1. Trimming took 4 bases from V and 14 from J; bases not matched to a gene: 4. The V gene's germline CDR1 is SNHLY and CDR2 FYNNEI. The CDR3 extends over 11 amino acids. This chain's CDR3 is CASSVGTGPYF. The CDR3 nucleotides are TGTGCCAGCAGTGTGGGGACAGGGCCGTATTTT.

This clone was counted only a few times. The chain recombines TRBV4-2 with TRBJ2-1; 11 positions agree with TRBD2. The trim removed 3 bases at V and 1 base at J, leaving 11 bases unmatched. There are 19 residues in the CDR3. From germline, CDR1 is LGHNA and CDR2 YNFKEQ. The chain's CDR3 is CASSQPTGLAGGSYNEQFF. The CDR3, as DNA: TGTGCCAGCAGCCAGCCCACGGGGCTAGCGGGGGGATCCTACAATGAGCAGTTCTTC.

This clone was found a few times. The chain links TRBV4-1 to TRBJ2-1; possible D gene TRBD2, 6 bases. The germline CDR1 and CDR2 sequences are MGHRA and YSYEKL. Trimming left V 1 base short and J 7 bases short, with 17 bases between. The CDR3 contains 16 residues. CDR3 DNA sequence: TGCGCCAGCAGCCAAGTTCTCGTTCGGGGGATTAATGAGCAGTTCTTC. It specifies CASSQVLVRGINEQFF.

V is TRBV29-1 and J is TRBJ2-2; tentative D call: TRBD1 (6 bases). V lost 7 bases and J lost 4, with 16 bases in between. CDR1 SQVTM and CDR2 ANQGSEA come from the germline V gene. The CDR3 has 14 residues. This CDR3 is CSAHKGVGTGELFF. Written as DNA, the CDR3 is TGCAGCGCTCACAAGGGGGTGGGCACCGGGGAGCTGTTTTTT.